This is a list of T cell receptor beta chains from one sample in a study of PD-1 blockade in classical Hodgkin lymphoma. TCRdb's table, derived via immunoSEQ multiplex PCR, lists solely in-frame clones and lacks some. The table has approximately 23,000 clones, approximately 91% seen once; the top ten hold 0.41%. Sequencing was carried out using CD4+ T cells from blood. The origin of the receptors is a human donor with classical Hodgkin lymphoma. The CDR3 runs from the conserved cysteine through the conserved F or W. Fields, in order: D gene, V gene, clone size, J gene, CDR3 DNA, CDR3 protein. A D gene is named only where the DNA matches it firmly. Not all rows give a size; the values are once, few, many and, for expanded clones, a class.

NA,TRBV25-1,NA,TRBJ1-2,TGTGCCAGCAGTGAACCATCTGATAGCTATGGCTACACCTTC,CASSEPSDSYGYTF
NA,TRBV7-8,NA,TRBJ1-5,TGTGCCAGCAGCTTAGACCACGGGAGCAATCAGCCCCAGCATTTT,CASSLDHGSNQPQHF
NA,TRBV5-1,NA,TRBJ2-1,TGCGCCAGCAGCTTGGCGTCCTACACCTCCTACAATGAGCAGTTCTTC,CASSLASYTSYNEQFF
NA,TRBV2,NA,TRBJ1-2,TGTGCCAGCAGTGAAGGGGAGGGACCCAACTATGGCTACACCTTC,CASSEGEGPNYGYTF
NA,TRBV28,NA,TRBJ2-7,TGTGCCACCCAGGGGTCCACCTACGAGCAGTACTTC,CATQGSTYEQYF
TRBD1,TRBV4-2,few,TRBJ1-2,TGTGCCAGCAGCCCGAGGGATGGACAGGGAGACTATGGCTACACCTTC,CASSPRDGQGDYGYTF
TRBD2,TRBV4-1,NA,TRBJ2-1,TGCGCCAGCGGAAATAGCGGGGGGAACAATGAGCAGTTCTTC,CASGNSGGNNEQFF
TRBD1,TRBV7-9,NA,TRBJ2-3,TGTGCCAGCAGCTCACTGGGACAGGGGGTGATAGATACGCAGTATTTT,CASSSLGQGVIDTQYF
NA,TRBV5-1,NA,TRBJ2-3,TGCGCCAGCAGCCCGAGCCGGGACGGAGTACACACAGATACGCAGTATTTT,CASSPSRDGVHTDTQYF
NA,TRBV5-4,NA,TRBJ1-6,TGTGCCAGCAGCTTGATCGGTACTAATTCACCCCTCCACTTT,CASSLIGTNSPLHF
NA,TRBV5-4,NA,TRBJ2-1,TGTGCCAGCAGCGCCGGACCCAGACTAGATGTTGAGCAGTTCTTC,CASSAGPRLDVEQFF
NA,TRBV7-9,NA,TRBJ2-1,TGTGCCAGCAGCTTAGCAGCAGGGGCGGCCTACAATGAGCAGTTCTTC,CASSLAAGAAYNEQFF
NA,TRBV28,NA,TRBJ1-1,TGTGCCAGCATCAATAGGCAGGGGTTGAACACTGAAGCTTTCTTT,CASINRQGLNTEAFF
TRBD2,TRBV14,NA,TRBJ2-1,TGTGCCAGCAGCAAGCGGGAGGGTTACAATGAGCAGTTCTTC,CASSKREGYNEQFF
TRBD2,TRBV9,NA,TRBJ2-7,TGTGCCAGCAGCGTAGGTAGCGGGGGGGCCTTGCTCGAGCAGTACTTC,CASSVGSGGALLEQYF
NA,TRBV4-3,NA,TRBJ1-3,TGCGCCAGCAGCCGGGTAAGGGGAATAAGCTCTGGAAACACCATATATTTT,CASSRVRGISSGNTIYF
NA,TRBV6-1,NA,TRBJ2-7,TGTGCCAGCAGTGAAACGTCCTACGAGCAGTACTTC,CASSETSYEQYF
NA,TRBV11-2,NA,TRBJ2-2,TGTGCCAGCAACCATTGGACGCCGTCCGGGGAGCTGTTTTTT,CASNHWTPSGELFF
NA,TRBV6-1,once,TRBJ2-7,TGTGCCAGCAGTGAAGTAAACAGCTACGAGCAGTACTTC,CASSEVNSYEQYF
NA,TRBV9,NA,TRBJ1-1,TGTGCCAGCAGCCCCCGACAGGAACAAGCTTTCTTT,CASSPRQEQAFF
NA,TRBV5-4,few,TRBJ2-2,TGTGCCAGCACCCTTGGGGGGTTGGCGAACACCGGGGAGCTGTTTTTT,CASTLGGLANTGELFF
NA,TRBV4-1,NA,TRBJ1-5,TGCGCCAGCAGCAAGCGGCAGGGTGACCAGCCCCAGCATTTT,CASSKRQGDQPQHF
NA,TRBV6-5,once,TRBJ1-4,TGTGCCAGCAGTCCCCAACACGGATCGAATGAAAAACTGTTTTTT,CASSPQHGSNEKLFF
NA,TRBV29-1,NA,TRBJ1-2,TGCAGCGCCCGGACAGCCAACTCCGGCTACACCTTC,CSARTANSGYTF
NA,TRBV5-4,NA,TRBJ2-7,TGTGCCAGCCGGGAGTCGCGGAACTCCTACGAGCAGTACTTC,CASRESRNSYEQYF
NA,TRBV7-3,once,TRBJ2-3,TGTGCCAGCAGCCTTCAGGGGGGTAGCACAGATACGCAGTATTTT,CASSLQGGSTDTQYF
NA,TRBV14,NA,TRBJ2-7,TGTGCCAGCAGCCACACCAGGGGAGGCGGGCAGTACTTC,CASSHTRGGGQYF
TRBD1,TRBV19,NA,TRBJ1-4,TGTGCCAGTAGTACCCGGGACAGGACTTTTTCGACTAATGAAAAACTGTTTTTT,CASSTRDRTFSTNEKLFF
TRBD1,TRBV30,NA,TRBJ2-1,TGTGCCTGGACTAGGACAGGTATTTCCTACAATGAGCAGTTCTTC,CAWTRTGISYNEQFF